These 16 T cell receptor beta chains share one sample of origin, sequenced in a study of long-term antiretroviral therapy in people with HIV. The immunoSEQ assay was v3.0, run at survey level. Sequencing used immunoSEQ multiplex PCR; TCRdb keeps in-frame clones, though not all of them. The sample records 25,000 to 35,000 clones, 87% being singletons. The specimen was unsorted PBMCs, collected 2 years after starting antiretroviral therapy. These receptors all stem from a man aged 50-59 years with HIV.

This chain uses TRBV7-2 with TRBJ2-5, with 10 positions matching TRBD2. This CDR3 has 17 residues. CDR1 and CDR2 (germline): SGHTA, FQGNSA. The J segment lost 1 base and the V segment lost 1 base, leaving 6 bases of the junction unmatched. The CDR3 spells CASSLGGGLAIQETQYF. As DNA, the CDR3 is TGTGCCAGCAGCTTAGGAGGGGGACTAGCGATCCAAGAGACCCAGTACTTC. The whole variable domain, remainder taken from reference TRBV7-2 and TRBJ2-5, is GAGVSQSPSNKVTEKGKDVELRCDPISGHTALYWYRQSLGQGLEFLIYFQGNSAPDKSGLPSDRFSAERTGGSVSTLTIQRTQQEDSAVYLCASSLGGGLAIQETQYFGPGTRLLVL.

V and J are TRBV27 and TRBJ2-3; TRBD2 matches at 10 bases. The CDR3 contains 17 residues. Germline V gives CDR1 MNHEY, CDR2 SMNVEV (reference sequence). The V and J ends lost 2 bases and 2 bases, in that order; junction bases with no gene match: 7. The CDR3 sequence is CASSLTSGVLFTDTQYF. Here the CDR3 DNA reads TGTGCCAGCAGTTTAACTAGCGGGGTGTTATTCACAGATACGCAGTATTTT.

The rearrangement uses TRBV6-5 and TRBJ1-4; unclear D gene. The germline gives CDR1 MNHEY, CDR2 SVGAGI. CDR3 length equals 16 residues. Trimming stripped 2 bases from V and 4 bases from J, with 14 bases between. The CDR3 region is CASSYLPGQHNEKLFF. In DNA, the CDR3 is TGTGCCAGCAGTTACCTCCCGGGCCAACATAATGAAAAACTGTTTTTT.

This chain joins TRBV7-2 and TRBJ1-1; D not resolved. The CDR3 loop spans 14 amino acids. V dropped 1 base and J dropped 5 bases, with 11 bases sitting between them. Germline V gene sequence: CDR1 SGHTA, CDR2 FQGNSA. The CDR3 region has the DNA TGTGCCAGCAGCTTAGAACTCAGTAGAACTGAAGCTTTCTTT. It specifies CASSLELSRTEAFF.

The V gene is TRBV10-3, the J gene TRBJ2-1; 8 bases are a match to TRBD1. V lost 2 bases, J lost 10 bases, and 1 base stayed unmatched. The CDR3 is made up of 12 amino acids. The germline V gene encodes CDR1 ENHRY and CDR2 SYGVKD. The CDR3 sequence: CAISEDRGEQFF. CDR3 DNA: TGTGCCATCAGTGAGGACAGGGGCGAGCAGTTCTTC.

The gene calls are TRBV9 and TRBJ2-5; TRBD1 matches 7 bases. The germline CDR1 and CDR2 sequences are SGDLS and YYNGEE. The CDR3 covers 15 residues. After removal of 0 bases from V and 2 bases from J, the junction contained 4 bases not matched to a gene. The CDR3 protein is CASSVEGTAQETQYF. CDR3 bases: TGTGCCAGCAGCGTAGAAGGGACAGCGCAAGAGACCCAGTACTTC. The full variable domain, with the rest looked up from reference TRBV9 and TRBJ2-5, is DSGVTQTPKHLITATGQRVTLRCSPRSGDLSVYWYQQSLDQGLQFLIQYYNGEERAKGNILERFSAQQFPDLHSELNLSSLELGDSALYFCASSVEGTAQETQYFGPGTRLLVL.

CDR3 bases: TGTGCCAGCAGTCCCCTGCAGGAGGGTCAGCCCCAGCATTTT. Protein sequence: CASSPLQEGQPQHF. The V and J genes are TRBV27 and TRBJ1-5; D not certain. The CDR3 consists of 14 residues. CDR1 is MNHEY and CDR2 is SMNVEV in the germline V gene (reference sequence). The V gene lost 5 bases and the J gene lost 6 bases, with 14 bases spanning the gap.

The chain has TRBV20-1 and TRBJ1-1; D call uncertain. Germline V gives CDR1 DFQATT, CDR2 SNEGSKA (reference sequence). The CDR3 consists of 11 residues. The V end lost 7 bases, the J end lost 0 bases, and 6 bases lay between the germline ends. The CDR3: CSGLMNTEAFF. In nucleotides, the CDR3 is TGCAGTGGACTTATGAACACTGAAGCTTTCTTT.

CDR3 residues: CASSPGTPEKLFF. The CDR3 DNA reads TGTGCCAGCAGTCCCGGGACCCCAGAAAAACTGTTTTTT. The chain recombines TRBV28 with TRBJ1-4; perhaps TRBD1 as D (5 bases). Germline V CDR1 and CDR2: MDHEN, SYDVKM. The germline V and J ends were trimmed by 5 bases and 8 bases, with 12 bases remaining between them. The CDR3 totals 13 residues.

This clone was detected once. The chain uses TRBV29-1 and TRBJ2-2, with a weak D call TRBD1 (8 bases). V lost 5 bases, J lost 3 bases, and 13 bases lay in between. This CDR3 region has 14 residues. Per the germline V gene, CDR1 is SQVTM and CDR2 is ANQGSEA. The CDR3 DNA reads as TGCAGCGTTCGGACAGGGAGGGACACCGGGGAGCTGTTTTTT. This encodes CSVRTGRDTGELFF.

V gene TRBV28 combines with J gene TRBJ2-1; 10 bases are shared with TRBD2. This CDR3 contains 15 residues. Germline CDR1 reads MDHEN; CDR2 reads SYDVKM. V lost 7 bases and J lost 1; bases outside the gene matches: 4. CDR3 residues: CASTSSGGSYNEQFF. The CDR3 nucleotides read TGTGCCAGCACATCTAGCGGGGGATCCTACAATGAGCAGTTCTTC.

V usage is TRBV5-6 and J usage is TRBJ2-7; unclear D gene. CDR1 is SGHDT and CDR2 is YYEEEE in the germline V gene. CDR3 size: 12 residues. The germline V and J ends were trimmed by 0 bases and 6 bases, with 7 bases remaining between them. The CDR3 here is CASSLGLSEQYF. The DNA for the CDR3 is TGTGCCAGCAGCTTGGGACTGAGCGAGCAGTACTTC.

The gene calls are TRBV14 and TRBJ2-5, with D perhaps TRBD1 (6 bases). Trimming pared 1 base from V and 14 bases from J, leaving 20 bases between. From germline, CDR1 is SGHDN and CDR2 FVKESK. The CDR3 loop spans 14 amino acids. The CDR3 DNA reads TGTGCCAGCAGCCAAGGGGCAGGGGAATCTTCAAAATACTTC. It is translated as CASSQGAGESSKYF. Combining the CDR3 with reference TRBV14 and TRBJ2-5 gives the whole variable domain EAGVTQFPSHSVIEKGQTVTLRCDPISGHDNLYWYRRVMGKEIKFLLHFVKESKQDESGMPNNRFLAERTGGTYSTLKVQPAELEDSGVYFCASSQGAGESSKYFGPGTRLLVL.

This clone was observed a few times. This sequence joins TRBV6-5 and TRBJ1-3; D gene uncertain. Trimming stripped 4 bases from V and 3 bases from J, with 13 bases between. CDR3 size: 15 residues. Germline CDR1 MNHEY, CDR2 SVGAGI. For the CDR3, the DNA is TGTGCCAGCAGTTCCCCTCCGATCGGTGGAAACACCATATATTTT. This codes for CASSSPPIGGNTIYF.

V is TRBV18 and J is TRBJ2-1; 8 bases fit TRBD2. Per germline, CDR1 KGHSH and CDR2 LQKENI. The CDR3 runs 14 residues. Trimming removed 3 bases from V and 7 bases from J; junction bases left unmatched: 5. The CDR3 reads CASSPGLEPNEQFF. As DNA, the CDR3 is TGTGCCAGCTCACCGGGACTAGAGCCGAATGAGCAGTTCTTC.

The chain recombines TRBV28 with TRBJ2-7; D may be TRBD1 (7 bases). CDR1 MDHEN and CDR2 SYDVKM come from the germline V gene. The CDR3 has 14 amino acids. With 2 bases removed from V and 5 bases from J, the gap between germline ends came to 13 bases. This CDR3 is CASSLRDREDEQYF. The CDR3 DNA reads TGTGCCAGCAGTTTAAGAGACAGGGAGGACGAGCAGTACTTC.